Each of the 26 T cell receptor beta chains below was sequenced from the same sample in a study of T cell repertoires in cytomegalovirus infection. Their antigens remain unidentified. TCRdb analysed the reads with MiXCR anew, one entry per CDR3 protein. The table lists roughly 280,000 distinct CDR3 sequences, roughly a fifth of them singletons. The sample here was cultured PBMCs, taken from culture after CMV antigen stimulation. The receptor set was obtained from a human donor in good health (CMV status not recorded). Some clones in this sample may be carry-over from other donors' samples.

CDR3 nucleotide sequence: TGTGCCAGCAGCTTAGCGCCTAGCGCAAGACAAGAGACCCAGTACTTC. This translates into CASSLAPSARQETQYF. The rearrangement joins TRBV7-9 to TRBJ2-5, with D perhaps TRBD2 (6 bases). The CDR3 covers 16 residues. In germline, CDR1 is SEHNR, CDR2 FQNEAQ (reference sequence). Trimming pared 0 bases from V and 2 bases from J, leaving 13 bases between.

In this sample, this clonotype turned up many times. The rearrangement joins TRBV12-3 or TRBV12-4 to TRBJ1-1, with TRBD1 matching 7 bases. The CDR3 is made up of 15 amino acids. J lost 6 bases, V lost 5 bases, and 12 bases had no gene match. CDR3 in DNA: TGTGCCAGCAGTGCTCAACAGGGAACAGGGGCTGAAGCTTTCTTT. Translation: CASSAQQGTGAEAFF.

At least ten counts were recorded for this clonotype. CDR3 loop: CATSLLGDTEAFF. The DNA of the CDR3 is TGTGCCACCAGCCTTCTCGGGGACACTGAAGCTTTCTTT. This rearrangement joins TRBV15 to TRBJ1-1; D unclear. This CDR3 is 13 amino acids long. Germline V gives CDR1 LNHNV, CDR2 YYDKDF (reference sequence). V was clipped by 5 bases and J by 3 bases, with 10 bases between them.

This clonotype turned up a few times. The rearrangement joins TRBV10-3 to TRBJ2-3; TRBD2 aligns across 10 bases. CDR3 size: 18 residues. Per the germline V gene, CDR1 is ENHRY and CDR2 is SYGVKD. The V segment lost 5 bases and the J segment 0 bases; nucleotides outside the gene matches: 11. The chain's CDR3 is CAISTAGTSVGSTDTQYF. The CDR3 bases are TGTGCCATCAGTACTGCCGGGACTAGCGTGGGGAGCACAGATACGCAGTATTTT.

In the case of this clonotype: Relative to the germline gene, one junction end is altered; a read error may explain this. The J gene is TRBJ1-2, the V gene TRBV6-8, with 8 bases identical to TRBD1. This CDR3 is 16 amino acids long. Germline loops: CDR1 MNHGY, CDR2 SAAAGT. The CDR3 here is CASSDSGTGANYGYTF. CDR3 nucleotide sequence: TGTGCCAGCAGTGACTCCGGGACAGGAGCTAACTATGGCTACACCTTC.

The CDR3 sequence is CATSRGGAPNTEAFF. As DNA, the CDR3 is TGTGCCACCAGCAGAGGTGGGGCCCCGAACACTGAAGCTTTCTTT. This chain links TRBV15 with TRBJ1-1; TRBD1 might be the D (5 bases). CDR1 and CDR2 (germline): LNHNV, YYDKDF (reference sequence). This CDR3 is built from 15 residues. Trimming took off 1 base at V and 1 base at J, with 10 bases between the two ends. Based on the CDR3 plus reference TRBV15 and TRBJ1-1, the full variable domain is DAMVIQNPRYQVTQFGKPVTLSCSQTLNHNVMYWYQQKSSQAPKLLFHYYDKDFNNEADTPDNFQSRRPNTSFCFLDIRSPGLGDTAMYLCATSRGGAPNTEAFFGQGTRLTVV.

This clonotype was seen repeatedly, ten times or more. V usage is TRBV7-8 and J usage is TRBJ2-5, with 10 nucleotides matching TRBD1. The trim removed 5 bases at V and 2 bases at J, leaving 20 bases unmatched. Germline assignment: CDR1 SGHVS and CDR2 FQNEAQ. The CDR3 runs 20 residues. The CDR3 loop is CASSTTRTGGRIEKQETQYF. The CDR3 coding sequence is TGTGCCAGCAGCACTACCCGGACAGGGGGGCGGATAGAGAAGCAAGAGACCCAGTACTTC.

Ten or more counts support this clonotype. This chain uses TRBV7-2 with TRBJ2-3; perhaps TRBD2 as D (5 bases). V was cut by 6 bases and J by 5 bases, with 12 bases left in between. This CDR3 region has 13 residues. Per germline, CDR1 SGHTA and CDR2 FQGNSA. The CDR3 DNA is TGTGCCAGCAGACCGCCTAGCTTAGATACGCAGTATTTT. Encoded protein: CASRPPSLDTQYF.

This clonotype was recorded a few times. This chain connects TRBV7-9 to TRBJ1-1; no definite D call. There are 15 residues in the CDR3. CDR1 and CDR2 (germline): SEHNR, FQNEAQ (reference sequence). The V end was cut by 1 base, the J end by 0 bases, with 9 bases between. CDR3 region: CASSLGVGMNTEAFF. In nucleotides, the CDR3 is TGTGCCAGCAGCTTAGGGGTGGGTATGAACACTGAAGCTTTCTTT.

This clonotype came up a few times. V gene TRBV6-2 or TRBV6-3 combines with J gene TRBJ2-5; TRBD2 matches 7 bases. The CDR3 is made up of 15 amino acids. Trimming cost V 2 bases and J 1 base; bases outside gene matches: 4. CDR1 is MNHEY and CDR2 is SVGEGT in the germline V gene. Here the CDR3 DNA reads TGTGCCAGCAGTTACCCGGCGGGAGCCCAAGAGACCCAGTACTTC. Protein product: CASSYPAGAQETQYF.

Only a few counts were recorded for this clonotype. The CDR3 is CASSFWLQETQYF. The CDR3 DNA is TGTGCCAGCAGTTTCTGGCTACAAGAGACCCAGTACTTC. This chain links TRBV12-3 or TRBV12-4 with TRBJ2-5; D is unresolved. The CDR3 covers 13 residues. Deletions cut 3 bases from V and 2 bases from J, with 7 bases between.

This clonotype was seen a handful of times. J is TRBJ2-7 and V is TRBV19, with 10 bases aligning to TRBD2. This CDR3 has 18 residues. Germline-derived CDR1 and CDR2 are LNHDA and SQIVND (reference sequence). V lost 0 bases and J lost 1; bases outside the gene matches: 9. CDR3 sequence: CASSIDHAGTSVSYEQYF. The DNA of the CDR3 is TGTGCCAGTAGTATAGATCACGCCGGGACTAGCGTATCCTACGAGCAGTACTTC.

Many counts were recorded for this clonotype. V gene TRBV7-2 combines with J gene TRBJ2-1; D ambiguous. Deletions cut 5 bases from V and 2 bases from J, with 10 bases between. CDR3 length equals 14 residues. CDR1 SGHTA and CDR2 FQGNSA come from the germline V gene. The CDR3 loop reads CASSPKKTYNEQFF. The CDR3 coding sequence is TGTGCCAGCAGCCCGAAAAAAACCTACAATGAGCAGTTCTTC.

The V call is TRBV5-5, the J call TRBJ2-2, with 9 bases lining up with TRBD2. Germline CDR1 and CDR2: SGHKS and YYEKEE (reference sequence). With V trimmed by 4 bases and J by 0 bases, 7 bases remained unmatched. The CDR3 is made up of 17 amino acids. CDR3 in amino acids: CASSHLTSGANTGELFF. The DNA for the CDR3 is TGTGCCAGCAGCCACCTGACTAGCGGAGCGAACACCGGGGAGCTGTTTTTT. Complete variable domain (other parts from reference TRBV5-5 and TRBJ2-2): DAGVTQSPTHLIKTRGQQVTLRCSPISGHKSVSWYQQVLGQGPQFIFQYYEKEERGRGNFPDRFSARQFPNYSSELNVNALLLGDSALYLCASSHLTSGANTGELFFGEGSRLTVL.

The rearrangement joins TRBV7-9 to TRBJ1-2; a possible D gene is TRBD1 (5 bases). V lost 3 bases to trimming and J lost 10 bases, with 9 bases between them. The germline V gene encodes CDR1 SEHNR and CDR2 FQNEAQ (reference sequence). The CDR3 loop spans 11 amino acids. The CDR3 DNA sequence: TGTGCCAGCAGCTTCGACAGAGCCTACACCTTC. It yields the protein CASSFDRAYTF.

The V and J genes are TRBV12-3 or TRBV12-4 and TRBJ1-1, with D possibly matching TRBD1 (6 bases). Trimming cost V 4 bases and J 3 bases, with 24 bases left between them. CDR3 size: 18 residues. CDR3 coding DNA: TGTGCCAGCAGTTCCGGACAGTGGCCGAACGGCCCGTACACTGAAGCTTTCTTT. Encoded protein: CASSSGQWPNGPYTEAFF.

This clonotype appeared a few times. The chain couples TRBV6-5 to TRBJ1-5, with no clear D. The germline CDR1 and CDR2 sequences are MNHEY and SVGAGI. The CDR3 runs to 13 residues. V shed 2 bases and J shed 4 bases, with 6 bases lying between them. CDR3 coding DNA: TGTGCCAGCAGTTACGGTGAGAATCAGCCCCAGCATTTT. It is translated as CASSYGENQPQHF.

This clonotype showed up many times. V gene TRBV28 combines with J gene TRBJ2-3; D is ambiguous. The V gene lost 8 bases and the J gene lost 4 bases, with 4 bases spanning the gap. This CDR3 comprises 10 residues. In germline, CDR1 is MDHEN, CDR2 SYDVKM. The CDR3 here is CASSPDTQYF. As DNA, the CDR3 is TGTGCCAGCTCGCCAGATACGCAGTATTTT. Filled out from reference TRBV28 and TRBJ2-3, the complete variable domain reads DVKVTQSSRYLVKRTGEKVFLECVQDMDHENMFWYRQDPGLGLRLIYFSYDVKMKEKGDIPEGYSVSREKKERFSLILESASTNQTSMYLCASSPDTQYFGPGTRLTVL.

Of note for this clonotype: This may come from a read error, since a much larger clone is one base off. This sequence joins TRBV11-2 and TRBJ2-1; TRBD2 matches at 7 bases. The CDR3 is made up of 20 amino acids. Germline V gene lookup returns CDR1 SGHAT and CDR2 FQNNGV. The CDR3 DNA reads TGTGCCAGCAGCTTGGGGCGGGAGAGAAGGGGCTGGAGCTCCTACAGTGAGCAGTTCTTC. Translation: CASSLGRERRGWSSYSEQFF.

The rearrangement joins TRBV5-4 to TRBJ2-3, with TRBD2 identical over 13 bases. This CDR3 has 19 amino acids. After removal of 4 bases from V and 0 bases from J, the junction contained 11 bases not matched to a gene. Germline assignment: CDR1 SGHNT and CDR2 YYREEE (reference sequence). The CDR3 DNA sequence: TGTGCCAGCAGCCGCCCGGGACTAGCGGGACCCACTAGCACAGATACGCAGTATTTT. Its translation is CASSRPGLAGPTSTDTQYF. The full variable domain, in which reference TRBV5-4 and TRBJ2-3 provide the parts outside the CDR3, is ETGVTQSPTHLIKTRGQQVTLRCSSQSGHNTVSWYQQALGQGPQFIFQYYREEENGRGNFPPRFSGLQFPNYSSELNVNALELDDSALYLCASSRPGLAGPTSTDTQYFGPGTRLTVL.

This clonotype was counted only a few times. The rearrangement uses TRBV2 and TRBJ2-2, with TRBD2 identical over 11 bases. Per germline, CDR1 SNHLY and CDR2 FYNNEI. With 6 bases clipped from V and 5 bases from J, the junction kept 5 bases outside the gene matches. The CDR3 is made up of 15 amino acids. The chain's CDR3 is CASRGLAGRTGELFF. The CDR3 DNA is TGTGCCAGCAGAGGACTAGCGGGTAGAACCGGGGAGCTGTTTTTT.

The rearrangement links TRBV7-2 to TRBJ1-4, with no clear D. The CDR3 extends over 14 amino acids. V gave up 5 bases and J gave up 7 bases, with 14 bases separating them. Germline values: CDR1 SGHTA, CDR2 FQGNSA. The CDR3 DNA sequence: TGTGCCAGCAGCCCCTATCACGGGGTTGAAAAACTGTTTTTT. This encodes CASSPYHGVEKLFF.

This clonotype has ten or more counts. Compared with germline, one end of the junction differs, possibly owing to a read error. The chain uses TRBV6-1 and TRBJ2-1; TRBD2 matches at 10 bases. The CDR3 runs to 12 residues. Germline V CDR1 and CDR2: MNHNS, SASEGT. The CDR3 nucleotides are TGTGCCAGCAGTGAAAGGTTCCTAGCGGGAGCATTC. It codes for CASSERFLAGAF.

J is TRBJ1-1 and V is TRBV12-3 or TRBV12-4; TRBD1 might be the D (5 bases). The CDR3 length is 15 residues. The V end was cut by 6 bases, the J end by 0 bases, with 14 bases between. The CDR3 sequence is CASRQTGTMNTEAFF. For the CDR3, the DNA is TGTGCCAGCAGACAAACCGGGACTATGAACACTGAAGCTTTCTTT.

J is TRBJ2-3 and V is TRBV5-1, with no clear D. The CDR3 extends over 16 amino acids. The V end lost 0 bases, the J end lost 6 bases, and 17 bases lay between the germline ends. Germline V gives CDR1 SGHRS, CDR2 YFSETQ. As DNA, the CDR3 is TGCGCCAGCAGCTTGGATCCAGGTCGAGTTACTGATACGCAGTATTTT. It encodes CASSLDPGRVTDTQYF. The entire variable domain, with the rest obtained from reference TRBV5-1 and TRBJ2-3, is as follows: KAGVTQTPRYLIKTRGQQVTLSCSPISGHRSVSWYQQTPGQGLQFLFEYFSETQRNKGNFPGRFSGRQFSNSRSEMNVSTLELGDSALYLCASSLDPGRVTDTQYFGPGTRLTVL.

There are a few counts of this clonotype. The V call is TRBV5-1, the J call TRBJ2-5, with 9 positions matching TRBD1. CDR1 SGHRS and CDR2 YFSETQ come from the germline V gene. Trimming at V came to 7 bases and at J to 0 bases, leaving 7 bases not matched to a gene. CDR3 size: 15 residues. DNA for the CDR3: TGCGCCAGCCTACAGGGGGCTACCCACCAAGAGACCCAGTACTTC. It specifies CASLQGATHQETQYF. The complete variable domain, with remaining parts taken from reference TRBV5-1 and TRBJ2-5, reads KAGVTQTPRYLIKTRGQQVTLSCSPISGHRSVSWYQQTPGQGLQFLFEYFSETQRNKGNFPGRFSGRQFSNSRSEMNVSTLELGDSALYLCASLQGATHQETQYFGPGTRLLVL.